What follows are 16 T cell receptor beta chains derived from one specimen sequenced in a study of blood T cell repertoires in COVID-19 (dated by TCRdb to 2018 to 2020). The library was generated by the immunoSEQ multiplex PCR assay. TCRdb re-hosts the immuneACCESS table, in-frame sequences only. Its copies lack some clones; in the studies checked, an unresolved V gene accounts for under half of them, and the cause for the rest is not known. The sample table shows about 160,000 clones, and over 75% are seen once. Of the sample, 4.5% to 7.5% is held by the ten largest clones. The specimen sequenced was PBMCs or T cells enriched from blood (not recorded which). The receptors derive from a man between 35 and 55 years old who had recovered from COVID-19.

The chain uses TRBV5-1 and TRBJ1-2; weak D call: TRBD1 (6 bases). V was trimmed by 0 bases and J by 5 bases, leaving 14 bases between them. Germline V lookup: CDR1 SGHRS, CDR2 YFSETQ. The CDR3 runs 15 residues. CDR3 region: CASSLGVTGQYGYTF. The CDR3 region has the DNA TGCGCCAGCAGCTTGGGGGTGACAGGCCAATATGGCTACACCTTC.

V and J are TRBV5-4 and TRBJ1-2; D remains unclear. Germline CDR1 SGHNT, CDR2 YYREEE (reference sequence). The CDR3 loop spans 14 amino acids. With 6 bases removed from V and 4 bases from J, the gap between germline ends came to 16 bases. CDR3 sequence: CASTREASGYGYTF. In DNA form, the CDR3 reads TGTGCCAGCACCCGCGAGGCCTCGGGCTATGGCTACACCTTC.

V gene TRBV2 combines with J gene TRBJ2-2, with TRBD1 matching over 9 bases. V gave up 6 bases and J gave up 8 bases; unmatched junction bases: 4. Per germline, CDR1 SNHLY and CDR2 FYNNEI. The CDR3 sequence is 13 residues long. The CDR3 loop reads CASRGQGWGELFF. The CDR3 region has the DNA TGTGCCAGCAGGGGACAGGGTTGGGGGGAGCTGTTTTTT.

The chain links TRBV5-1 to TRBJ2-3; weak D call: TRBD1 (6 bases). Germline V gene sequence: CDR1 SGHRS, CDR2 YFSETQ. The CDR3 length is 16 residues. V dropped 3 bases and J dropped 1 base, with 15 bases sitting between them. CDR3 sequence (DNA): TGCGCCAGCAGCTCCGGACAGAAGGAGGGCACAGATACGCAGTATTTT. Its translation: CASSSGQKEGTDTQYF.

The rearrangement links TRBV29-1 to TRBJ1-2, with D possibly being TRBD1 (6 bases). There are 14 residues in the CDR3. Trimming removed 3 bases from V and 0 bases from J, with 11 bases in between. The germline V gene has CDR1 SQVTM and CDR2 ANQGSEA. The CDR3 DNA is TGCAGCGTTGATGAGACAGGAGCTAACTATGGCTACACCTTC. As protein: CSVDETGANYGYTF. The full variable domain, with the rest looked up from reference TRBV29-1 and TRBJ1-2, is SAVISQKPSRDICQRGTSLTIQCQVDSQVTMMFWYRQQPGQSLTLIATANQGSEATYESGFVIDKFPISRPNLTFSTLTVSNMSPEDSSIYLCSVDETGANYGYTFGSGTRLTVV.

This clone was observed at least ten times. This chain uses TRBV5-8 with TRBJ1-2, with 7 bases fitting TRBD1. The CDR3 has 14 amino acids. Germline CDR1 is SGHTS and CDR2 is YDEGEE. With V trimmed by 4 bases and J by 6 bases, 9 bases remained unmatched. CDR3 sequence: CASSPRQGRNGYTF. CDR3 in DNA: TGTGCCAGCAGCCCCCGACAGGGTAGGAATGGCTACACCTTC.

The gene calls are TRBV9 and TRBJ1-4; tentative D call: TRBD1 (5 bases). CDR1 and CDR2 from the germline V gene are SGDLS and YYNGEE. V was cut by 0 bases and J by 5 bases, with 11 bases left in between. CDR3 length equals 15 residues. The CDR3 DNA sequence: TGTGCCAGCAGCGTAGGGTCCTCAGGGAATGAAAAACTGTTTTTT. It specifies CASSVGSSGNEKLFF.

The V and J genes are TRBV5-6 and TRBJ1-1; a weak D match, TRBD1 (6 bases). The CDR3 length is 15 residues. Between the trimmed V and J ends, which lost 4 bases and 2 bases, there was a span of 15 bases. The germline CDR1 and CDR2 sequences are SGHDT and YYEEEE. The CDR3 is CASSAPGQRNTEAFF. CDR3 nucleotides: TGTGCCAGCAGCGCACCGGGACAACGAAACACTGAAGCTTTCTTT.

The V and J genes are TRBV5-6 and TRBJ2-5, with 8 bases fitting TRBD2. CDR1 is SGHDT and CDR2 is YYEEEE in the germline V gene. The ends lost 3 bases at V and 5 bases at J; junction bases unmatched: 9. The CDR3 covers 15 residues. The CDR3, as DNA: TGTGCCAGCAGCTCAAGTAGCGGGGTGATTGAGACCCAGTACTTC. Its translation is CASSSSSGVIETQYF.

The V gene is TRBV11-2, the J gene TRBJ2-1, with D unresolved. The germline V and J ends were trimmed by 5 bases and 3 bases, with 11 bases remaining between them. CDR1 SGHAT and CDR2 FQNNGV come from the germline V gene. The CDR3 consists of 14 residues. As DNA, the CDR3 is TGTGCCAGCAGCGTTAGAATGAGCTACAATGAGCAGTTCTTC. Residues: CASSVRMSYNEQFF.

The genes are TRBV7-2 and TRBJ2-3; no definite D call. CDR3 size: 14 residues. Germline CDR1 is SGHTA and CDR2 is FQGNSA. V lost 3 bases and J 5 bases, leaving 12 bases between the germline ends. CDR3 in DNA: TGTGCCAGCAGCTTCGTGCTCTCACAAGATACGCAGTATTTT. Its translation: CASSFVLSQDTQYF.

This rearrangement joins TRBV6-4 to TRBJ2-7, with D possibly being TRBD2 (7 bases). CDR1 and CDR2 from the germline V gene are MRHNA and SNTAGT. CDR3 size: 15 residues. V shed 7 bases and J shed 0 bases, with 16 bases lying between them. This chain's CDR3 is CASTPWGGPSYEQYV. The CDR3 nucleotides read TGTGCCAGCACTCCCTGGGGGGGGCCCTCCTACGAGCAGTACGTC.

The chain is built from TRBV7-9 and TRBJ2-5, with 7 positions matching TRBD1. Germline CDR1 SEHNR, CDR2 FQNEAQ (reference sequence). This CDR3 region has 15 residues. V dropped 1 base and J dropped 5; count of bases not matched to a gene: 7. Here the CDR3 DNA reads TGTGCCAGCAGCTTAGGGACCCAGGGGGTGGAGACCCAGTACTTC. It is translated as CASSLGTQGVETQYF.

The chain uses TRBV19 and TRBJ1-1; D remains unclear. CDR1 is LNHDA, CDR2 SQIVND, per germline (reference sequence). This CDR3 spans 12 amino acids. The ends were cut back, 3 bases at V and 7 bases at J, with 9 bases in the middle. The CDR3 spells CASSIGAIEAFF. The CDR3 DNA reads TGTGCCAGTAGTATTGGAGCCATTGAAGCTTTCTTT.

This clone appeared a few times. The CDR3 reads CASSLQGANYGYTF. CDR3 DNA: TGTGCCAGCAGCTTACAGGGGGCCAACTATGGCTACACCTTC. The chain uses TRBV5-4 and TRBJ1-2; 9 positions agree with TRBD1. CDR3 length: 14 amino acids. Looked up from germline, CDR1 is SGHNT and CDR2 is YYREEE (reference sequence). Trimming at V came to 2 bases and at J to 2 bases, leaving 1 base not matched to a gene.

The V gene is TRBV29-1, the J gene TRBJ1-2; D possibly corresponds to TRBD1 (5 bases). Germline V gene lookup returns CDR1 SQVTM and CDR2 ANQGSEA. This CDR3 is 12 amino acids long. Trimming stripped 7 bases from V and 4 bases from J, with 13 bases between. The CDR3 loop is CSATGETYGYTF. As DNA, the CDR3 is TGCAGCGCCACGGGGGAGACCTATGGCTACACCTTC.